The sequence of this TCR beta chain was determined in a study of blood T cell repertoires in COVID-19. Study-wide background: From the United States, Italy and Spain came samples of acute and convalescent COVID-19. Nucleic acid was either cDNA or gDNA, and it came from T cells, B-cell-depleted T cells, or PBMCs.

V gave up 2 bases and J gave up 4 bases, with 8 bases separating them. Germline V lookup: CDR1 MNHNS, CDR2 SASEGT. The CDR3 has 13 amino acids. Methods used by the authors: By means of reference gene primer amplification, nucleated cell counts were estimated. Here immunoSEQ multiplex PCR was the method, and the copy in TCRdb shows in-frame clones only, minus some. The V and J calls and clone size come from that table; D and trimming were worked out from the DNA. Of about 59,000 clones listed, around 80% are singletons. The sequenced sample consisted of peripheral blood. The chain recombines TRBV6-1 with TRBJ1-2, with D maybe TRBD1 (5 bases). The receptor comes from a man aged 60 to 75 with acute or convalescent COVID-19. The CDR3 sequence is CASSETGSYGYTF. The DNA for the CDR3 is TGTGCCAGCAGTGAAACAGGTTCCTATGGCTACACCTTC.